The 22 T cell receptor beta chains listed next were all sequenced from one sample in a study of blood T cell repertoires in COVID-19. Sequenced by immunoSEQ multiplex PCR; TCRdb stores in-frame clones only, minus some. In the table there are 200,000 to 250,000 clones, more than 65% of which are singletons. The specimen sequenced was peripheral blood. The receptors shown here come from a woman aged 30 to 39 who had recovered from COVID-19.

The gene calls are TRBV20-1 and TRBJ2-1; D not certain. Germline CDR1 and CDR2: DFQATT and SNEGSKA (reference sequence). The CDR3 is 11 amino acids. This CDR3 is CRVTANNEQFF. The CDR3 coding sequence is TGCAGGGTTACAGCAAACAATGAGCAGTTCTTC.

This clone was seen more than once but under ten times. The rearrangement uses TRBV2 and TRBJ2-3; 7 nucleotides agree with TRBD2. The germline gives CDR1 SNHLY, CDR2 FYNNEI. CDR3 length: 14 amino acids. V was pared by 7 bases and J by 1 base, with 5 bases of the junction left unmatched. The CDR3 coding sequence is TGTGCCAGCACGTCTAGCGGACGCACAGATACGCAGTATTTT. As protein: CASTSSGRTDTQYF.

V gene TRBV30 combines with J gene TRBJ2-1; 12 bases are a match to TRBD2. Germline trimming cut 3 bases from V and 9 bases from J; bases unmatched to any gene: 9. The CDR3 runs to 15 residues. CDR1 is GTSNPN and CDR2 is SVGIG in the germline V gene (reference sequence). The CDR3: CAWRAGTSGRSEQFF. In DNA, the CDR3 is TGTGCCTGGAGAGCTGGGACTAGCGGGCGTTCTGAGCAGTTCTTC.

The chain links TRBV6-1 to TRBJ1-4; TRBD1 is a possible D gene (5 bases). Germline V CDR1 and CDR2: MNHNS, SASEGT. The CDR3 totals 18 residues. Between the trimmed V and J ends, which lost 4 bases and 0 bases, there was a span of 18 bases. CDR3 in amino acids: CASSGFQGSRATNEKLFF. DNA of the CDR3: TGTGCCAGCAGTGGGTTTCAGGGAAGCAGGGCAACTAATGAAAAACTGTTTTTT.

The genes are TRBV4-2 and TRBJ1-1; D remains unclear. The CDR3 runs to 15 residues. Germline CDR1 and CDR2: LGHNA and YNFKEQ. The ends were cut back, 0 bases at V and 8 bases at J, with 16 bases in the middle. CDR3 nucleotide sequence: TGTGCCAGCAGCCAAGATGACGGAGCGAGTAACGAAGCTTTCTTT. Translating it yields CASSQDDGASNEAFF.

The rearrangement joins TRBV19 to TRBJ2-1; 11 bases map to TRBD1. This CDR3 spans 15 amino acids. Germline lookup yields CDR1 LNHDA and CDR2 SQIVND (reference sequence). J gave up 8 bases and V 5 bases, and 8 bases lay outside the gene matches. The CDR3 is CASSFLRDRGDEQFF. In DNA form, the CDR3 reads TGTGCCAGTAGTTTCCTCCGGGACAGGGGGGATGAGCAGTTCTTC.

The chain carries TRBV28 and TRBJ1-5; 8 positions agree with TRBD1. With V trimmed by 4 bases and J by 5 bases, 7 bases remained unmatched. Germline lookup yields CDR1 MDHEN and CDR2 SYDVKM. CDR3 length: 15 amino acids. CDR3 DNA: TGTGCCAGCAGTTCCTTGGGACAGGCGCATCAGCCCCAGCATTTT. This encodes CASSSLGQAHQPQHF.

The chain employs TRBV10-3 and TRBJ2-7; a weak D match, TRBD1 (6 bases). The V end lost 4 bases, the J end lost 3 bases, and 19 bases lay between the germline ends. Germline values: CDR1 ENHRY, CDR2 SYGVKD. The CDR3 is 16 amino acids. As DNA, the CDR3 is TGTGCCATCAGTGTTTACCGGGACACCGCCAACTACGAGCAGTACTTC. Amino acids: CAISVYRDTANYEQYF.

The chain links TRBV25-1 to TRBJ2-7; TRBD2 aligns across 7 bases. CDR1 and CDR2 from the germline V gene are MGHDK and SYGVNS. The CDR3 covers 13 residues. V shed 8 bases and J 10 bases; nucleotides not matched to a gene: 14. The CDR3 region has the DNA TGTGCCAGCGCCCGAAGCGGGGATTATATACAGTACTTC. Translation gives CASARSGDYIQYF.

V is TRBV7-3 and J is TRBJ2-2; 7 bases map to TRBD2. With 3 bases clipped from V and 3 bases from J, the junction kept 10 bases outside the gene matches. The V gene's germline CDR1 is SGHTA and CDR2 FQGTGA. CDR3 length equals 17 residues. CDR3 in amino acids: CASSLAPGRGDTGELFF. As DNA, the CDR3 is TGTGCCAGCAGCTTGGCCCCGGGACGGGGGGACACCGGGGAGCTGTTTTTT.

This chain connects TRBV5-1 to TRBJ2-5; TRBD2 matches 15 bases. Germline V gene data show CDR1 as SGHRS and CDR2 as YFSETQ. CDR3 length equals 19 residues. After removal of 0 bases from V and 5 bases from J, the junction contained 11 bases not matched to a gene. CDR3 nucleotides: TGCGCCAGCAGCTTGGTCTATGGGACTAGCGGGAGGAGAGGGGAGACCCAGTACTTC. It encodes CASSLVYGTSGRRGETQYF.

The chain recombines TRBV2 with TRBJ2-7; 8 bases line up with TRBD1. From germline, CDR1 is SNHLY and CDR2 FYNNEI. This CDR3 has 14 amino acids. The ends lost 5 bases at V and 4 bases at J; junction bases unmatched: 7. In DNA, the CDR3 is TGTGCCAGCAGTTCCGGGACAGGTTTTTACGAGCAGTACTTC. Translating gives CASSSGTGFYEQYF.

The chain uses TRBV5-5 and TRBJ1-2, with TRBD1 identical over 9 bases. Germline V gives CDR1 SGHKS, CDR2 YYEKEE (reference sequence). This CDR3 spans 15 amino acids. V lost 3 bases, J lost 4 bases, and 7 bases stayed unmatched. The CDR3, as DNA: TGTGCCAGCAGCTCGTCCACAGGGGGCAGCTATGGCTACACCTTC. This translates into CASSSSTGGSYGYTF.

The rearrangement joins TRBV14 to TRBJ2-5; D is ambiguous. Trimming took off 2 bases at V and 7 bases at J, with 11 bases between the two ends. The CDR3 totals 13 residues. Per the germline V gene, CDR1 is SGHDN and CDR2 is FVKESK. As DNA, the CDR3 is TGTGCCAGCAGCCAACTTTCTGCCGGGACCCAGTACTTC. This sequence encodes CASSQLSAGTQYF. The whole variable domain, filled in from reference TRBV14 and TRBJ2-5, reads EAGVTQFPSHSVIEKGQTVTLRCDPISGHDNLYWYRRVMGKEIKFLLHFVKESKQDESGMPNNRFLAERTGGTYSTLKVQPAELEDSGVYFCASSQLSAGTQYFGPGTRLLVL.

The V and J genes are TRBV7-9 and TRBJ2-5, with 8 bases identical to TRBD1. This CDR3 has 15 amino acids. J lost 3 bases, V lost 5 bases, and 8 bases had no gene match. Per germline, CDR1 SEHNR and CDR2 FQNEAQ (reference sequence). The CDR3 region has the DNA TGTGCCAGCAGCGCCATCGGACAGGGTAAAGAGACCCAGTACTTC. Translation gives CASSAIGQGKETQYF.

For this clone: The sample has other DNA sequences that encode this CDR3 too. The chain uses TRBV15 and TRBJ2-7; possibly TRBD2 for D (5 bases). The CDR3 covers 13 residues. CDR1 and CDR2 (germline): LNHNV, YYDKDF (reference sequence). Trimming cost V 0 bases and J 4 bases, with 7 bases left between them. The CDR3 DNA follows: TGTGCCACCAGCAGAGATAGAGGGTACGAGCAGTACTTC. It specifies CATSRDRGYEQYF.

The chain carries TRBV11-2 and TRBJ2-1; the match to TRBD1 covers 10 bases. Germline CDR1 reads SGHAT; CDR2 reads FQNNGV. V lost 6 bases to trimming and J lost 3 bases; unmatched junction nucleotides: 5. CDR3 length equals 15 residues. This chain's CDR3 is CASSSGTGDYNEQFF. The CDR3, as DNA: TGTGCCAGCAGTTCCGGGACAGGGGACTACAATGAGCAGTTCTTC.

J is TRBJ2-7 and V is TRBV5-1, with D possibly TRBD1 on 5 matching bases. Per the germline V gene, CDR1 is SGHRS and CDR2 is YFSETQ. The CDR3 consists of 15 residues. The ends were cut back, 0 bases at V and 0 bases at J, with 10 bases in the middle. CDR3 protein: CASSLEGIYSYEQYF. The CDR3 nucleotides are TGCGCCAGCAGCTTGGAGGGGATTTACTCCTACGAGCAGTACTTC.

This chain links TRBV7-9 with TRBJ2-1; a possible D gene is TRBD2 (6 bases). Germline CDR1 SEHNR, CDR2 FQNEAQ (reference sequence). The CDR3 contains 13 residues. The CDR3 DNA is TGTGCTTTGGGGGGACGACCTAACAATGAGCAGTTCTTC. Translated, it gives CALGGRPNNEQFF.

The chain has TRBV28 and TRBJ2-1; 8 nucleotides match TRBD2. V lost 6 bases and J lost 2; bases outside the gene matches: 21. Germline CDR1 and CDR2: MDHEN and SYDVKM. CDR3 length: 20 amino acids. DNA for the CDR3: TGTGCCAGCAGCCCGATAGCGGGAAAGAGGACGGTTCGGACCTACAATGAGCAGTTCTTC. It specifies CASSPIAGKRTVRTYNEQFF.

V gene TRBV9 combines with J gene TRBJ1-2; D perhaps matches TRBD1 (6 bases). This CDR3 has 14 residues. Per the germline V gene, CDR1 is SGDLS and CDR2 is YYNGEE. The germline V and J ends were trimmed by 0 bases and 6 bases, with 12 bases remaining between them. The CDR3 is CASSVEGHGDGYTF. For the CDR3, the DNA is TGTGCCAGCAGCGTAGAGGGACATGGGGATGGCTACACCTTC. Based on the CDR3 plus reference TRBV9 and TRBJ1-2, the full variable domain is DSGVTQTPKHLITATGQRVTLRCSPRSGDLSVYWYQQSLDQGLQFLIQYYNGEERAKGNILERFSAQQFPDLHSELNLSSLELGDSALYFCASSVEGHGDGYTFGSGTRLTVV.

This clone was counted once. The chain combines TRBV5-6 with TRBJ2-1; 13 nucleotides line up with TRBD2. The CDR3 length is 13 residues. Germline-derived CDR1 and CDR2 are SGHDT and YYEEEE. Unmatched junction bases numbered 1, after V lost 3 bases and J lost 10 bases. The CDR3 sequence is CASSSGLAGEQFF. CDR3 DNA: TGTGCCAGCAGCTCGGGACTAGCGGGGGAGCAGTTCTTC.